These 30 T cell receptor beta chains share one sample of origin, sequenced in a study of T cells after yellow fever vaccination. TCRdb ran MiXCR on the 5' RACE reads and lists one entry per CDR3 protein. The data contain 400,000 or so distinct CDR3 sequences, approximately 5.7% of them singletons. The sample consisted of PBMCs, taken 5 days after the yellow fever booster vaccination. The receptor source for this set is a man aged 25 to 45 who received the YFV17D yellow fever vaccine.

This clonotype has at least ten counts. V usage is TRBV7-9 and J usage is TRBJ2-7, with 7 nucleotides matching TRBD2. Germline V gene lookup returns CDR1 SEHNR and CDR2 FQNEAQ (reference sequence). Unmatched junction bases numbered 6, after V lost 5 bases and J lost 2 bases. This CDR3 has 14 residues. CDR3 nucleotide sequence: TGTGCCAGCAGCACCCAGCGGGACCCCTACGAGCAGTACTTC. It is translated as CASSTQRDPYEQYF.

This clonotype showed up many times. The rearrangement joins TRBV7-8 to TRBJ2-7, with D maybe TRBD2 (5 bases). V lost 2 bases to trimming and J lost 3 bases, with 14 bases between them. The CDR3 spans 15 residues. Looked up from germline, CDR1 is SGHVS and CDR2 is FQNEAQ. The CDR3 coding sequence is TGTGCCAGCAGCTTATTCCAGCGGAGAAACTACGAGCAGTACTTC. Protein sequence: CASSLFQRRNYEQYF.

In its sample, this clonotype was seen a few times. The rearrangement joins TRBV12-3 or TRBV12-4 to TRBJ2-5; possible D gene TRBD2, 7 bases. V was cut by 6 bases and J by 5 bases, with 22 bases left in between. The CDR3 consists of 16 residues. CDR3 amino acids: CASSIGGLGGGETQYF. CDR3 sequence (DNA): TGTGCCAGCAGCATCGGAGGACTAGGGGGAGGGGAGACCCAGTACTTC.

About this clonotype: A much bigger clone sits one base away, suggesting this may be a read error. The CDR3 ends on some other residue instead of the conserved phenylalanine or tryptophan, so this is likely a read error. The rearrangement uses TRBV25-1 and TRBJ2-5, with D possibly TRBD1 on 6 matching bases. This CDR3 comprises 14 residues. Per germline, CDR1 MGHDK and CDR2 SYGVNS. V lost 6 bases to trimming and J lost 2 bases, with 13 bases between them. This CDR3 reads CASRGERGQETQYY. Written as DNA, the CDR3 is TGTGCCAGCAGGGGGGAGAGGGGGCAAGAGACCCAGTACTAC.

This rearrangement joins TRBV6-6 to TRBJ1-2, with unresolved D. The CDR3 is made up of 10 amino acids. Trimming removed 7 bases at V and 4 bases at J, with 4 bases between. CDR1 is MNHNY, CDR2 SVGAGI, per germline (reference sequence). For the CDR3, the DNA is TGTGCCAGCATGGCCTATGGCTACACCTTC. This gives the protein CASMAYGYTF.

This clonotype was seen a few times. This chain links TRBV29-1 with TRBJ2-1; D perhaps matches TRBD1 (6 bases). This CDR3 region has 14 residues. Between the trimmed V and J ends, which lost 6 bases and 0 bases, there was a span of 12 bases. Germline V gene data show CDR1 as SQVTM and CDR2 as ANQGSEA. This chain's CDR3 is CSVPGTSSYNEQFF. CDR3 bases: TGCAGCGTCCCGGGGACAAGCTCCTACAATGAGCAGTTCTTC.

This clonotype was counted ten times or more. The chain recombines TRBV18 with TRBJ1-5, with TRBD1 as a possible D gene (5 bases). Germline assignment: CDR1 KGHSH and CDR2 LQKENI. Trimming removed 6 bases at V and 5 bases at J, with 11 bases between. This CDR3 comprises 13 residues. CDR3 sequence: CASSLQDDQPQHF. The CDR3 bases are TGTGCCAGCTCCCTACAGGACGATCAGCCCCAGCATTTT.

CDR3 residues: CASSPPWTGAGELFF. CDR3 DNA sequence: TGTGCCAGCAGCCCTCCATGGACAGGGGCCGGGGAGCTGTTTTTT. This chain connects TRBV7-9 to TRBJ2-2; 9 bases are a match to TRBD1. Germline CDR1 and CDR2: SEHNR and FQNEAQ (reference sequence). CDR3 length: 15 amino acids. Trimming took 5 bases from V and 6 from J; bases not matched to a gene: 7.

The sample holds many counts of this clonotype. The rearrangement joins TRBV12-3 or TRBV12-4 to TRBJ2-3; perhaps TRBD2 as D (5 bases). V lost 6 bases, J lost 6 bases, and 16 bases lay in between. The CDR3 loop spans 14 amino acids. CDR3 sequence: CASRRGSPSDTQYF. CDR3 nucleotides: TGTGCCAGCAGACGCGGGTCCCCATCCGATACGCAGTATTTT.

This clonotype turned up a few times. The chain combines TRBV20-1 with TRBJ1-1; D gene unclear. CDR3 length equals 14 residues. Germline V CDR1 and CDR2: DFQATT, SNEGSKA (reference sequence). Trimming took off 3 bases at V and 3 bases at J, with 14 bases between the two ends. The CDR3 loop reads CSASMAEVYTEAFF. DNA of the CDR3: TGCAGTGCTAGTATGGCGGAGGTCTACACTGAAGCTTTCTTT.

This clonotype was seen more than once but under ten times. This chain links TRBV20-1 with TRBJ2-1; the D is unclear. In germline, CDR1 is DFQATT, CDR2 SNEGSKA (reference sequence). With 1 base removed from V and 0 bases from J, the gap between germline ends came to 10 bases. This CDR3 has 15 residues. CDR3 DNA sequence: TGCAGTGCTAGAGTGCCGAGCCGCTCCTACAATGAGCAGTTCTTC. This encodes CSARVPSRSYNEQFF.

This clonotype was observed a few times. The J gene is TRBJ2-3, the V gene TRBV19; D ambiguous. V shed 5 bases and J shed 2 bases, with 14 bases lying between them. Germline values: CDR1 LNHDA, CDR2 SQIVND (reference sequence). CDR3 length: 15 residues. This chain's CDR3 is CASSLGPHSTDTQYF. The CDR3 DNA follows: TGTGCCAGTAGTCTCGGGCCTCATTCCACAGATACGCAGTATTTT.

The rearrangement uses TRBV6-2 or TRBV6-3 and TRBJ1-2; TRBD1 might be the D (6 bases). Germline assignment: CDR1 MNHEY and CDR2 SVGEGT. This CDR3 comprises 14 residues. Trimming removed 10 bases at V and 4 bases at J, with 19 bases between. This CDR3 is CANPSGGRIYGYTF. For the CDR3, the DNA is TGTGCCAACCCATCGGGGGGGCGAATCTATGGCTACACCTTC.

V usage is TRBV5-4 and J usage is TRBJ1-2; the match to TRBD1 covers 9 bases. CDR1 and CDR2 from the germline V gene are SGHNT and YYREEE (reference sequence). The CDR3 spans 14 residues. The V gene end was trimmed by 5 bases and the J gene end by 6 bases; junction bases not matched to a gene: 8. The CDR3 DNA follows: TGTGCCAGCAGTTCCGGGACAGGGTTAAATGGCTACACCTTC. This sequence encodes CASSSGTGLNGYTF.

The sample holds a few counts of this clonotype. The genes are TRBV7-3 and TRBJ2-7; TRBD2 matches at 11 bases. CDR1 and CDR2 from the germline V gene are SGHTA and FQGTGA. The CDR3 runs to 16 residues. The trim removed 5 bases at V and 2 bases at J, leaving 8 bases unmatched. CDR3 sequence: CASSPNPTSGTYEQYF. The CDR3 nucleotides read TGTGCCAGCAGCCCAAATCCGACTAGCGGGACCTACGAGCAGTACTTC.

This clonotype was observed many times. The chain has TRBV6-2 or TRBV6-3 and TRBJ2-1; 8 nucleotides align to TRBD2. The junction had 13 bases not matched to a gene; V was cut back by 6 bases and J by 6 bases. The V gene's germline CDR1 is MNHEY and CDR2 SVGEGT. CDR3 length: 16 residues. CDR3 DNA: TGTGCCAGCAGCCGAGGACTAGCCGATTGGAGCAATGAGCAGTTCTTC. Protein: CASSRGLADWSNEQFF.

With respect to this clonotype: Compared with germline, one end of the junction differs, possibly owing to a read error. This rearrangement joins TRBV20-1 to TRBJ2-5, with 13 nucleotides matching TRBD2. Germline V gives CDR1 DFQATT, CDR2 SNEGSKA (reference sequence). The CDR3 has 16 amino acids. The CDR3 loop reads CCARPTGLAGVETQYF. As DNA, the CDR3 is TGCTGTGCTAGACCTACCGGACTAGCGGGAGTGGAGACCCAGTACTTC.

Many counts were recorded for this clonotype. V gene TRBV20-1 combines with J gene TRBJ1-5; D is uncertain. V lost 0 bases to trimming and J lost 5 bases, with 14 bases between them. CDR1 is DFQATT, CDR2 SNEGSKA, per germline (reference sequence). This CDR3 is 15 amino acids long. The DNA for the CDR3 is TGCAGTGCTAGAGATCCCACCCGGGTGTATCAGCCCCAGCATTTT. Residues: CSARDPTRVYQPQHF.

The table lists this clonotype with many counts. The rearrangement uses TRBV29-1 and TRBJ1-4; D might be TRBD1 (5 bases). V lost 4 bases to trimming and J lost 10 bases, with 13 bases between them. This CDR3 contains 12 residues. Germline values: CDR1 SQVTM, CDR2 ANQGSEA. In DNA form, the CDR3 reads TGCAGCGTTGCGGACATGGTCGGAAAACTGTTTTTT. Residues: CSVADMVGKLFF. Filled out from reference TRBV29-1 and TRBJ1-4, the complete variable domain reads SAVISQKPSRDICQRGTSLTIQCQVDSQVTMMFWYRQQPGQSLTLIATANQGSEATYESGFVIDKFPISRPNLTFSTLTVSNMSPEDSSIYLCSVADMVGKLFFGSGTQLSVL.

The V call is TRBV6-5, the J call TRBJ2-1, with 8 bases lining up with TRBD2. The CDR3 runs 15 residues. CDR1 and CDR2 (germline): MNHEY, SVGAGI. Trimming cost V 1 base and J 5 bases; bases outside gene matches: 4. The CDR3 sequence is CASSYLLADHNEQFF. The CDR3 DNA is TGTGCCAGCAGTTACTTACTAGCGGATCACAATGAGCAGTTCTTC.

The chain joins TRBV12-3 or TRBV12-4 to TRBJ2-3, with no clear D. V lost 7 bases to trimming and J lost 2 bases, with 13 bases between them. This CDR3 contains 14 residues. CDR3 sequence (DNA): TGTGCCAGCAACGGCCGAAGGGCCACAGATACGCAGTATTTT. This codes for CASNGRRATDTQYF.

The genes are TRBV7-2 and TRBJ2-7; no reliable D call. V gave up 1 base and J gave up 1 base, with 8 bases separating them. Looked up from germline, CDR1 is SGHTA and CDR2 is FQGNSA. This CDR3 contains 14 residues. Written as DNA, the CDR3 is TGTGCCAGCAGCTTAGGTGTGACATCCTACGAGCAGTACTTC. Protein product: CASSLGVTSYEQYF. Full variable domain (outside the CDR3, taken from reference TRBV7-2 and TRBJ2-7): GAGVSQSPSNKVTEKGKDVELRCDPISGHTALYWYRQSLGQGLEFLIYFQGNSAPDKSGLPSDRFSAERTGGSVSTLTIQRTQQEDSAVYLCASSLGVTSYEQYFGPGTRLTVT.

This clonotype was picked up many times. The V and J genes are TRBV20-1 and TRBJ2-1; 10 bases line up with TRBD2. The CDR3 is made up of 15 amino acids. Germline V gene sequence: CDR1 DFQATT, CDR2 SNEGSKA (reference sequence). J was trimmed by 5 bases and V by 5 bases; bases with no gene match: 9. The chain's CDR3 is CSAGRGLAEDNEQFF. CDR3 DNA: TGCAGTGCTGGAAGAGGACTAGCGGAAGACAATGAGCAGTTCTTC.

V gene TRBV5-5 combines with J gene TRBJ2-5; D is unclear. V was pared by 4 bases and J by 9 bases, with 7 bases between. The CDR3 is 10 amino acids. CDR1 is SGHKS, CDR2 YYEKEE, per germline (reference sequence). The CDR3: CASSHGAQYF. CDR3 in DNA: TGTGCCAGCAGCCATGGGGCCCAGTACTTC.

The table lists this clonotype with a few counts. This chain links TRBV20-1 with TRBJ2-7; 9 bases are shared with TRBD2. The V segment lost 6 bases and the J segment 2 bases; nucleotides outside the gene matches: 5. The CDR3 spans 13 residues. Germline V lookup: CDR1 DFQATT, CDR2 SNEGSKA (reference sequence). CDR3 residues: CSAISGSAYEQYF. The CDR3 DNA sequence: TGCAGTGCCATTAGCGGGAGCGCCTACGAGCAGTACTTC.

This clonotype was observed at least ten times. V gene TRBV2 combines with J gene TRBJ2-1, with TRBD2 matching 9 bases. Looked up from germline, CDR1 is SNHLY and CDR2 is FYNNEI. The CDR3 has 14 residues. The V segment lost 4 bases and the J segment 9 bases; nucleotides outside the gene matches: 7. The CDR3: CASSGLAGVGEQFF. The CDR3 nucleotides read TGTGCCAGCAGTGGTTTAGCGGGAGTTGGTGAGCAGTTCTTC. Variable domain in full (rest from reference TRBV2 and TRBJ2-1): EPEVTQTPSHQVTQMGQEVILRCVPISNHLYFYWYRQILGQKVEFLVSFYNNEISEKSEIFDDQFSVERPDGSNFTLKIRSTKLEDSAMYFCASSGLAGVGEQFFGPGTRLTVL.

V usage is TRBV28 and J usage is TRBJ1-6; tentatively, D is TRBD1 (5 bases). V gave up 5 bases and J gave up 10 bases, with 18 bases separating them. Germline V gene lookup returns CDR1 MDHEN and CDR2 SYDVKM. CDR3 length: 15 amino acids. The CDR3 reads CASSGLGGEVSPLHF. The CDR3 DNA sequence: TGTGCCAGCAGTGGCCTGGGGGGAGAGGTGTCACCCCTCCACTTT.

The V and J genes are TRBV5-1 and TRBJ1-6, with D uncertain. The V end lost 4 bases, the J end lost 8 bases, and 16 bases lay between the germline ends. Germline CDR1 is SGHRS and CDR2 is YFSETQ. The CDR3 loop spans 15 amino acids. The CDR3 coding sequence is TGCGCCAGCAGCCCGTTGAGCAACGCTGATTCACCCCTCCACTTT. Residues: CASSPLSNADSPLHF.

This clonotype was seen at least ten times. The gene calls are TRBV7-9 and TRBJ1-1; D is possibly TRBD1 (6 bases). The CDR3 runs 14 residues. Germline V gene sequence: CDR1 SEHNR, CDR2 FQNEAQ (reference sequence). V lost 6 bases, J lost 7 bases, and 18 bases lay in between. The CDR3 reads CASRTETGIGEAFF. Here the CDR3 DNA reads TGTGCCAGCAGAACCGAAACAGGGATTGGTGAAGCTTTCTTT.

This clonotype was seen only a few times. The chain couples TRBV5-1 to TRBJ2-4, with D possibly matching TRBD1 (5 bases). The CDR3 runs 15 residues. The germline V gene has CDR1 SGHRS and CDR2 YFSETQ. Trimming cost V 2 bases and J 7 bases, with 16 bases left between them. The CDR3 spells CASSFRPTEGNIQYF. CDR3 bases: TGCGCCAGCAGCTTCCGGCCGACAGAAGGCAACATTCAGTACTTC.